Included here is one TCR beta chain sequence, with context. Its target is unknown. These data come from a study of cytomegalovirus exposure and HLA in healthy donors. Study details: In an earlier analysis, around 100 million unique TCR beta sequences were found from about 180 million T cells. Overall study findings and caveats: A later analysis reportedly identified an Asian-associated ancestry cluster as carrying fewer N-insertions than the roughly 670-donor mean. Per a later analysis, 16,951 TCR beta sequences showed association with HLA alleles at 0.05 false discovery rate.

V gave up 8 bases and J gave up 7 bases; unmatched junction bases: 28. This CDR3 has 20 amino acids. Germline V CDR1 and CDR2: MGHRA, YSYEKL. PCR primers comprised 60 Vbeta and 13 Jbeta primers. Assay: immunoSEQ multiplex PCR; the TCRdb copy retains only in-frame clones and omits some. The sample carries 200,000 to 250,000 clones, approximately 80% recorded once. Sequences were obtained from PBMCs. This clonotype was sampled from a woman aged 55 to 70 in good health and CMV-seropositive. This chain connects TRBV4-1 to TRBJ2-5, with 10 bases matching TRBD2. The CDR3 coding sequence is TGCGCCAGCGCCCCCTCCCCGGGGGCTAGCGGGAGTGAAGATCCCGGGACCCAGTACTTC. It codes for CASAPSPGASGSEDPGTQYF.